These 14 T cell receptor beta chains came from one sample sequenced in a study of blood T cell repertoires in COVID-19. Here immunoSEQ multiplex PCR was the method, and the copy in TCRdb shows in-frame clones only, minus some. Here the sample spans fewer than 120,000 clones, more than 75% being singletons. Sequencing was done on a sample of peripheral blood. The source of these receptors is a woman between 50 and 59 years old with acute or convalescent COVID-19.

The rearrangement links TRBV28 to TRBJ1-6; TRBD1 matches at 9 bases. Trimming removed 2 bases from V and 2 bases from J; junction bases left unmatched: 1. The CDR3 contains 16 residues. Germline CDR1 reads MDHEN; CDR2 reads SYDVKM. The CDR3 is CASSLRTGAYNSPLHF. Here the CDR3 DNA reads TGTGCCAGCAGTTTACGGACAGGGGCCTATAATTCACCCCTCCACTTT.

This clone turned up a few times. The V call is TRBV9, the J call TRBJ2-2, with D tentatively TRBD2 (7 bases). Germline CDR1 is SGDLS and CDR2 is YYNGEE. V was cut by 5 bases and J by 4 bases, with 12 bases left in between. The CDR3 has 14 residues. The CDR3 loop is CASSRGGTTGELFF. In DNA, the CDR3 is TGTGCCAGCAGTCGCGGGGGCACCACCGGGGAGCTGTTTTTT.

In this sample, this clone turned up once. V and J are TRBV5-1 and TRBJ2-1; unclear D gene. There are 13 residues in the CDR3. The germline V gene encodes CDR1 SGHRS and CDR2 YFSETQ. With 8 bases removed from V and 8 bases from J, the gap between germline ends came to 17 bases. This chain's CDR3 is CASHRVASDEQFF. The CDR3 region has the DNA TGCGCCAGTCATCGGGTGGCATCGGATGAGCAGTTCTTC.

The V call is TRBV5-1, the J call TRBJ1-5; 7 bases are shared with TRBD1. This CDR3 is built from 15 residues. Germline CDR1 is SGHRS and CDR2 is YFSETQ. With V trimmed by 0 bases and J by 2 bases, 2 bases remained unmatched. The CDR3 loop reads CASSLDRGGNQPQHF. The CDR3 DNA follows: TGCGCCAGCAGCTTGGACAGGGGAGGCAATCAGCCCCAGCATTTT.

This clone was observed a single time. The chain carries TRBV18 and TRBJ1-1, with D perhaps TRBD1 (6 bases). This CDR3 has 15 residues. The germline V and J ends were trimmed by 4 bases and 1 base, with 13 bases remaining between them. Looked up from germline, CDR1 is KGHSH and CDR2 is LQKENI. CDR3 bases: TGTGCCAGCTCACAGCAATCACAGGGGAACACTGAAGCTTTCTTT. It yields the protein CASSQQSQGNTEAFF.

The genes are TRBV5-1 and TRBJ1-4; D possibly corresponds to TRBD1 (6 bases). Trimming removed 6 bases from V and 3 bases from J, with 15 bases in between. Germline CDR1 SGHRS, CDR2 YFSETQ. This CDR3 contains 15 residues. The CDR3 coding sequence is TGCGCCAGCACGGAGAGGGGGGGCTCTAATGAAAAACTGTTTTTT. This translates into CASTERGGSNEKLFF.

This clone was seen once. V and J are TRBV6-5 and TRBJ2-1; the match to TRBD2 covers 11 bases. V was clipped by 8 bases and J by 7 bases; unmatched bases: 7. The CDR3 consists of 14 residues. Germline lookup yields CDR1 MNHEY and CDR2 SVGAGI. CDR3 nucleotide sequence: TGTGCCAGCGGCACTAGCGGGAGTTTAAATGAGCAGTTCTTC. Protein product: CASGTSGSLNEQFF.

This chain connects TRBV21-1 to TRBJ1-6; the D call TRBD1 from the table was never checked on the DNA. TRBV21-1 has pseudogene status. The CDR3 has 16 amino acids. The CDR3 bases are TGTGCCACCCTGTCTCCCGGAGGACAGGGAAATTCACCCCTCCACTTT. This gives the protein CATLSPGGQGNSPLHF.

This clone was seen only once. The chain combines TRBV3-1 (or the pseudogene TRBV3-2) with TRBJ2-5; TRBD2 might be the D (6 bases). Trimming took 3 bases from V and 5 from J, leaving 13 bases between them. The CDR3 sequence is 14 residues long. Germline loops: CDR1 LGHDT, CDR2 YNNKEL (reference sequence). The CDR3 region is CASSHSAGRETQYF. The DNA for the CDR3 is TGTGCCAGCAGCCATAGTGCGGGGAGGGAGACCCAGTACTTC.

This clone was observed a few times. J is TRBJ1-6 and V is TRBV28; D is ambiguous. CDR1 is MDHEN and CDR2 is SYDVKM in the germline V gene. The CDR3 is 12 amino acids. Trimming removed 5 bases from V and 10 bases from J, with 9 bases in between. The CDR3 DNA follows: TGTGCCAGCAGTACCCAGTGGTCACCCCTCCACTTT. As protein: CASSTQWSPLHF.

V gene TRBV25-1 combines with J gene TRBJ2-1; no clear D gene. The V and J ends lost 6 bases and 4 bases respectively, with 13 bases between them. CDR1 MGHDK and CDR2 SYGVNS come from the germline V gene. The CDR3 has 14 residues. CDR3 protein: CASSVLTPYNEQFF. The CDR3 DNA reads as TGTGCCAGCAGCGTCTTGACACCGTACAATGAGCAGTTCTTC.

The chain couples TRBV28 to TRBJ1-4; D ambiguous. The V end lost 7 bases, the J end lost 3 bases, and 6 bases lay between the germline ends. The CDR3 runs to 12 residues. CDR1 is MDHEN and CDR2 is SYDVKM in the germline V gene. This CDR3 is CASTVANEKLFF. Written as DNA, the CDR3 is TGTGCCAGCACGGTAGCTAATGAAAAACTGTTTTTT.

The genes are TRBV29-1 and TRBJ1-1; D perhaps matches TRBD1 (5 bases). Trimming removed 3 bases at V and 4 bases at J, with 12 bases between. Germline V CDR1 and CDR2: SQVTM, ANQGSEA. The CDR3 is made up of 13 amino acids. The CDR3 sequence is CSVDSGWGTEAFF. The CDR3 DNA reads TGCAGCGTTGACTCAGGGTGGGGCACTGAAGCTTTCTTT.

This clone was seen a few times. V gene TRBV6-5 combines with J gene TRBJ1-6; a weak D match, TRBD1 (6 bases). Germline CDR1 MNHEY, CDR2 SVGAGI. The CDR3 is made up of 12 amino acids. V lost 5 bases and J lost 9, with 8 bases in between. Here the CDR3 reads CASSPGVSPLHF. CDR3 DNA: TGTGCCAGCAGTCCAGGGGTTTCACCCCTCCACTTT.